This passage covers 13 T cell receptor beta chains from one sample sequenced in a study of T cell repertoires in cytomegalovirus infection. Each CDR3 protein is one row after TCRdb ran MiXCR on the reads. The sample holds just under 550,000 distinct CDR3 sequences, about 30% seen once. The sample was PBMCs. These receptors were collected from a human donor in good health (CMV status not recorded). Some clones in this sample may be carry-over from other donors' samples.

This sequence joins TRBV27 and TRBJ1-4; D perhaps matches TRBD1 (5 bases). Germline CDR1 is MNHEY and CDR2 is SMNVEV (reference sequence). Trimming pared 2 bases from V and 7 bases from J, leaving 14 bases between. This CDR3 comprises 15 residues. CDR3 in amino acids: CASSLEWGVGEKLFF. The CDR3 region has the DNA TGTGCCAGCAGTTTAGAATGGGGGGTTGGTGAAAAACTGTTTTTT.

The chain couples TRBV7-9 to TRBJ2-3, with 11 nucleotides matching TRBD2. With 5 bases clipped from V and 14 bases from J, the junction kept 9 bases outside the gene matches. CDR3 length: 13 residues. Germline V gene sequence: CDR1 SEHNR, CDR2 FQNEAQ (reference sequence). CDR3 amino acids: CASSKPGLAERYF. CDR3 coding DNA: TGTGCCAGCAGCAAACCGGGACTAGCGGAGCGGTATTTT.

The CDR3 region is CASSLAGGASGRNNQPQHF. CDR3 sequence (DNA): TGTGCCAGCAGTTTAGCGGGGGGGGCTTCGGGACGGAACAATCAGCCCCAGCATTTT. The V gene is TRBV12-3 or TRBV12-4, the J gene TRBJ1-5; tentatively, D is TRBD1 (6 bases). The CDR3 has 19 residues. Trimming left V 0 bases short and J 3 bases short, with 21 bases between.

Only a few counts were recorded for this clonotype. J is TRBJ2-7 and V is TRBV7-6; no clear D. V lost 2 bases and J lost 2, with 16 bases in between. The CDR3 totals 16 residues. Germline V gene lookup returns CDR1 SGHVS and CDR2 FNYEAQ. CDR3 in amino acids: CASSLSGTANTYEQYF. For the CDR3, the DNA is TGTGCCAGCAGCTTATCGGGTACAGCAAATACCTACGAGCAGTACTTC.

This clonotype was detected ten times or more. The chain's CDR3 is CASSPRGQRGNTIYF. The CDR3 DNA reads TGTGCCAGCAGCCCGAGGGGACAGCGTGGAAACACCATATATTTT. V and J are TRBV7-2 and TRBJ1-3; 7 bases line up with TRBD1. CDR1 is SGHTA and CDR2 is FQGNSA in the germline V gene. The CDR3 loop spans 15 amino acids. V dropped 5 bases and J dropped 3; count of bases not matched to a gene: 7. The complete variable domain, with remaining parts taken from reference TRBV7-2 and TRBJ1-3, reads GAGVSQSPSNKVTEKGKDVELRCDPISGHTALYWYRQSLGQGLEFLIYFQGNSAPDKSGLPSDRFSAERTGGSVSTLTIQRTQQEDSAVYLCASSPRGQRGNTIYFGEGSWLTVV.

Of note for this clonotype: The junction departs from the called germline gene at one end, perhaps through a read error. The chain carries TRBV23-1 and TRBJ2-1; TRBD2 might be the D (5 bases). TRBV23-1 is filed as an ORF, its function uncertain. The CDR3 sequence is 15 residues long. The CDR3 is CANSQSEAGMNEQFF. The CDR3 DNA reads TGCGCCAACAGTCAATCGGAGGCCGGTATGAATGAGCAGTTCTTC.

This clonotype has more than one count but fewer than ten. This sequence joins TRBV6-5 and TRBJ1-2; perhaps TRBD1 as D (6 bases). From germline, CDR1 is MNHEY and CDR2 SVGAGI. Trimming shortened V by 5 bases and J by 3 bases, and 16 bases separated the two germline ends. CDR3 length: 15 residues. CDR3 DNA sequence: TGTGCCAGCAGTCCGAAGGGGGGGCGAGACTATGGCTACACCTTC. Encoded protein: CASSPKGGRDYGYTF.

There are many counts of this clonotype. CDR3 DNA sequence: TGTGCCAGCAGCCCCCGGACCTTCGGCACCGGGGAGCTGTTTTTT. As protein: CASSPRTFGTGELFF. The chain employs TRBV11-2 and TRBJ2-2; D unresolved. V gave up 5 bases and J gave up 4 bases, with 14 bases separating them. The CDR3 totals 15 residues. CDR1 is SGHAT, CDR2 FQNNGV, per germline.

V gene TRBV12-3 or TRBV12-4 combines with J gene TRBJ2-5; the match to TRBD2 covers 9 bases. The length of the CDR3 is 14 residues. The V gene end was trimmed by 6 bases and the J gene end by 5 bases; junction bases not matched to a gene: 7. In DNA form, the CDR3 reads TGTGCCAGCAGCAAAGGACTAGCGATTGAGACCCAGTACTTC. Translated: CASSKGLAIETQYF.

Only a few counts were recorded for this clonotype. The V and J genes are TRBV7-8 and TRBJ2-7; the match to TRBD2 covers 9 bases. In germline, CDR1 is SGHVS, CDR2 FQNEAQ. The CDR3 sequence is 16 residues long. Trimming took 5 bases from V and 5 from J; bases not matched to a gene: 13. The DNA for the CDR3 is TGTGCCAGCAGCCCAAATAGCGGGAGACCTGTCCACGAGCAGTACTTC. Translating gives CASSPNSGRPVHEQYF.

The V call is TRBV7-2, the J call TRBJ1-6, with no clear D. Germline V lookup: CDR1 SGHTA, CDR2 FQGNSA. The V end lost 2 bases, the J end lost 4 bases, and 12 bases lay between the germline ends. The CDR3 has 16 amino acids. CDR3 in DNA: TGTGCCAGCAGCTTAAGAGCAGAGACGTATAATTCACCCCTCCACTTT. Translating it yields CASSLRAETYNSPLHF.

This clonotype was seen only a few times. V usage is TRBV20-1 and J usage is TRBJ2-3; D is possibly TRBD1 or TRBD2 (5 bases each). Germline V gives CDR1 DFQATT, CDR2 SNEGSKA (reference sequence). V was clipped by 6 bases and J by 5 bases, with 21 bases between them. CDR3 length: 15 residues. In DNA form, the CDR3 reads TGCAGTGCCCGCACCCGGGGCTCCCTCGTAGATACGCAGTATTTT. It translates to CSARTRGSLVDTQYF.

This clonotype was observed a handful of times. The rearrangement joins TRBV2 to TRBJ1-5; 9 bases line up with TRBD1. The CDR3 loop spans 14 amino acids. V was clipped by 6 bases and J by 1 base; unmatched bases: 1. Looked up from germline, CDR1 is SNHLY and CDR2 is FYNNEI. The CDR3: CASRDRGSNQPQHF. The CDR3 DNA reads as TGTGCCAGCAGGGACAGGGGAAGCAATCAGCCCCAGCATTTT.